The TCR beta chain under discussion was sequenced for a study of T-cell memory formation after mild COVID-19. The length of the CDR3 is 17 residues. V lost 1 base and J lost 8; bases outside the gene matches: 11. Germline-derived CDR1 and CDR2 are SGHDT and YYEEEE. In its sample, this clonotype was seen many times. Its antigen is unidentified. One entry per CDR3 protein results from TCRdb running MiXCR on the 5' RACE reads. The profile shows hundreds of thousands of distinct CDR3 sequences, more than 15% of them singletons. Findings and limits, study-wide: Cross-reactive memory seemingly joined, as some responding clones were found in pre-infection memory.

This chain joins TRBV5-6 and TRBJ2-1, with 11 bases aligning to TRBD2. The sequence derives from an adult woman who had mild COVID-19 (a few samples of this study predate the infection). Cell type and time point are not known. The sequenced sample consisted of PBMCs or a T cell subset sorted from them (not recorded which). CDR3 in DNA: TGTGCCAGCAGCTTGCGTCCGGGTAGCGGGGGGGCCGATGAGCAGTTCTTC. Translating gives CASSLRPGSGGADEQFF.